This TCR beta chain was sequenced for a study of CD8+ T cells in alopecia areata. Investigators isolated RNA and reverse transcribed it into cDNA to act as the sequencing template. Some clones are missing from TCRdb's copy, which holds only in-frame ones; the method was immunoSEQ multiplex PCR. Found here are 200,000 to 250,000 clones, under 75% of them singletons; the top ten hold 1.6%. The CDR3 consists of 15 residues. V was clipped by 0 bases and J by 5 bases; unmatched bases: 5. From germline, CDR1 is MNHNY and CDR2 SVGAGI (reference sequence). Study-wide points: Between patients, shared TCR sequences were less clear than in mice. This was possibly due in part to HLA diversity in the patient population. Normal skin's resident alphabeta T cells are also sequenced in scalp samples. Lesional scalp exceeded normal scalp in clonality, especially in alopecia totalis/universalis.

Worth noting for this clone: Its antigen is undetermined.

The sample's treatment: oral pan-JAK inhibitor, 5-10 mg twice daily. The sample in question was CD4+ T cells sorted from blood, obtained at week 4, from a patient treated with tofacitinib. This sequence was found in a human donor with alopecia areata. The chain is built from TRBV6-6 and TRBJ2-3, with 7 bases lining up with TRBD2. The CDR3 loop is CASSYSGGIGDTQYF. CDR3 nucleotides: TGTGCCAGCAGTTACTCCGGGGGGATAGGAGATACGCAGTATTTT.